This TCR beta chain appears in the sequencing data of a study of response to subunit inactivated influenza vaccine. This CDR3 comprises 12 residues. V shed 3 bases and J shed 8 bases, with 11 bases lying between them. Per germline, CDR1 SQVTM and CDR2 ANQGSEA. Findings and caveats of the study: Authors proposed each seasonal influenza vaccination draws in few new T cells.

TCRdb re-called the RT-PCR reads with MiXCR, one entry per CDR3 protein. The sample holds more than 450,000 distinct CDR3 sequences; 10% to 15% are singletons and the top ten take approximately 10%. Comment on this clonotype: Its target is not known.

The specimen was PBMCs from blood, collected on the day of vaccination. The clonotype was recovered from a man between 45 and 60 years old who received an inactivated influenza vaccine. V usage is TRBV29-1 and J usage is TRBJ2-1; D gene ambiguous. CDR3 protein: CSVDIHPHEQFF. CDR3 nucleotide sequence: TGCAGCGTTGATATCCATCCCCATGAGCAGTTCTTC.